The next 9 T cell receptor beta chains were all read from a single sample in a study of T cells after yellow fever vaccination. TCRdb used MiXCR to reprocess the 5' RACE reads, holding one entry per CDR3 protein. Of some 200,000 distinct CDR3 sequences detected, approximately 3.3% appear once; the ten largest clones hold 3.2%. Sequences were derived from CD4+ T cells sorted from PBMCs, sampled 10 days after the yellow fever booster vaccination. These TCRs come from a man younger than 35 who received the YFV17D yellow fever vaccine.

This clonotype has a handful of counts. The J gene is TRBJ2-3, the V gene TRBV27; tentative D call: TRBD2 (5 bases). CDR1 and CDR2 from the germline V gene are MNHEY and SMNVEV (reference sequence). The CDR3 spans 12 residues. V was trimmed by 8 bases and J by 12 bases, leaving 18 bases between them. CDR3 sequence (DNA): TGTGCCAGCGGTCCGACGGGATGGAGCCAGTATTTT. Its translation: CASGPTGWSQYF.

This clonotype was seen at least ten times. The rearrangement uses TRBV7-9 and TRBJ2-2; D might be TRBD2 (6 bases). This CDR3 comprises 15 residues. The V gene's germline CDR1 is SEHNR and CDR2 FQNEAQ (reference sequence). The V end lost 6 bases, the J end lost 5 bases, and 16 bases lay between the germline ends. The CDR3: CASRRDGGETGELFF. CDR3 coding DNA: TGTGCCAGCAGGCGTGACGGGGGTGAGACCGGGGAGCTGTTTTTT.

This clonotype was counted once. The rearrangement uses TRBV6-6 and TRBJ1-5; perhaps TRBD1 as D (5 bases). V lost 4 bases and J 0 bases, leaving 16 bases between the germline ends. CDR1 and CDR2 (germline): MNHNY, SVGAGI (reference sequence). The CDR3 consists of 17 residues. This chain's CDR3 is CASSSPGYRSSNQPQHF. CDR3 sequence (DNA): TGTGCCAGCAGTTCCCCAGGGTATCGTAGTAGCAATCAGCCCCAGCATTTT.

This clonotype was counted at least ten times. This chain uses TRBV21-1 with TRBJ1-2; the table's D call, TRBD1, was not checked against the DNA. TRBV21-1 is termed a pseudogene. The CDR3 is 15 amino acids. This chain's CDR3 is CASSKDRRGRAGYTF. DNA for the CDR3: TGTGCCAGCAGCAAAGACCGGAGGGGGCGCGCTGGCTACACCTTC.

The chain combines TRBV5-4 with TRBJ1-1; D is uncertain. Germline CDR1 SGHNT, CDR2 YYREEE (reference sequence). This CDR3 has 15 residues. The V end was cut by 4 bases, the J end by 5 bases, with 18 bases between. The CDR3 sequence is CASSRTTNIGTEAFF. The DNA of the CDR3 is TGTGCCAGCAGCCGGACTACTAATATAGGGACTGAAGCTTTCTTT.

The genes are TRBV10-3 and TRBJ1-4, with D unclear. V shed 4 bases and J shed 5 bases, with 5 bases lying between them. Per germline, CDR1 ENHRY and CDR2 SYGVKD. The CDR3 sequence is 12 residues long. The CDR3 DNA sequence: TGTGCCATCAGTGGGCTAAATGAAAAACTGTTTTTT. Its translation: CAISGLNEKLFF.

This clonotype was seen ten or more times. V gene TRBV6-1 combines with J gene TRBJ2-5; no clear D gene. CDR3 length: 13 residues. V shed 4 bases and J shed 6 bases, with 12 bases lying between them. CDR1 MNHNS and CDR2 SASEGT come from the germline V gene. The CDR3 region is CASSGLFAQTQYF. CDR3 bases: TGTGCCAGCAGTGGGCTCTTCGCCCAGACCCAGTACTTC.

The table lists this clonotype with many counts. The rearrangement links TRBV6-2 or TRBV6-3 to TRBJ2-2; D may be TRBD1 or TRBD2 (6 bases each). The germline V gene encodes CDR1 MNHEY and CDR2 SVGEGT. The CDR3 extends over 16 amino acids. V was trimmed by 6 bases and J by 7 bases, leaving 21 bases between them. CDR3 sequence (DNA): TGTGCCAGCAGCCCCAGGGGCGGGGCGCAGATCGGGGAGCTGTTTTTT. It yields the protein CASSPRGGAQIGELFF.

This clonotype was detected many times. The chain joins TRBV4-3 to TRBJ1-2, with a weak D call TRBD1 (6 bases). The germline V gene encodes CDR1 LGHNA and CDR2 YSLEER. CDR3 length equals 20 residues. V gave up 0 bases and J gave up 0 bases, with 23 bases separating them. CDR3 loop: CASSQDWGGPGNQANYGYTF. For the CDR3, the DNA is TGCGCCAGCAGCCAAGATTGGGGGGGCCCCGGGAACCAAGCTAACTATGGCTACACCTTC.